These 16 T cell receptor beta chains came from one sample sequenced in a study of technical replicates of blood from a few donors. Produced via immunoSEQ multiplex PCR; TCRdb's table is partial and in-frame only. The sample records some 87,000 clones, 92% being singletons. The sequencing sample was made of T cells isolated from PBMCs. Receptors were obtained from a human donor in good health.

DNA of the CDR3: TGTGCCTGGAGCCACAATACTATGGGCGAGCAGTACTTC. It is translated as CAWSHNTMGEQYF. The gene calls are TRBV30 and TRBJ2-7; D not resolved. Germline V CDR1 and CDR2: GTSNPN, SVGIG (reference sequence). This CDR3 comprises 13 residues. The V and J ends lost 3 bases and 6 bases respectively, with 15 bases between them.

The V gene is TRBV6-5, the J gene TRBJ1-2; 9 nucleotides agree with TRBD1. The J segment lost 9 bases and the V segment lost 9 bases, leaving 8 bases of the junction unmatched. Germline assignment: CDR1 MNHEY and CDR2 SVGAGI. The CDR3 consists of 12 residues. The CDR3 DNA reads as TGTGCCAGTATGGGACAGGGAGGGAGCTACACCTTC. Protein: CASMGQGGSYTF.

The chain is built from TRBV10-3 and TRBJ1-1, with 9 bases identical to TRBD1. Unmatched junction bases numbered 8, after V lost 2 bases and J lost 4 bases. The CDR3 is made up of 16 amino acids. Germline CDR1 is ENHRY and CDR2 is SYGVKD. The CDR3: CAISETNRGRFTEAFF. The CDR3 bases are TGTGCCATCAGTGAGACCAACAGGGGGCGTTTCACTGAAGCTTTCTTT.

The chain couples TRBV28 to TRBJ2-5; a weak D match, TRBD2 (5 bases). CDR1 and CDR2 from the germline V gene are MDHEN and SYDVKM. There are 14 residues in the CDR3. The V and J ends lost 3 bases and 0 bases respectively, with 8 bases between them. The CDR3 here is CASSLSGNQETQYF. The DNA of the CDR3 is TGTGCCAGCAGTTTGTCGGGAAACCAAGAGACCCAGTACTTC.

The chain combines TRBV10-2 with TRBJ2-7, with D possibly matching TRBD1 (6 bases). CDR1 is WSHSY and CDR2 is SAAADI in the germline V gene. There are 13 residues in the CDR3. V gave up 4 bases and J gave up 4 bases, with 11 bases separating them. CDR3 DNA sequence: TGCGCCAGCAGTGGGCTAGGGGGATACGAGCAGTACTTC. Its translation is CASSGLGGYEQYF.

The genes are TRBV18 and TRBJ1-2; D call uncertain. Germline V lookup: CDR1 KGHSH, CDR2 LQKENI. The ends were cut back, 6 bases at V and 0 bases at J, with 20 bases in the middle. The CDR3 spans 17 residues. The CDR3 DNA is TGTGCCAGCTCCACCGGGATCTCAAATCCTACTAACTATGGCTACACCTTC. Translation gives CASSTGISNPTNYGYTF.

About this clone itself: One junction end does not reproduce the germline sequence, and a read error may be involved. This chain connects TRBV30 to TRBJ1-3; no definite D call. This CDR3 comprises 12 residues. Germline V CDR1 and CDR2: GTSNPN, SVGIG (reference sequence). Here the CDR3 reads CAWSVRVERCHF. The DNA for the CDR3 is TGTGCCTGGAGTGTACGGGTGGAACGCTGCCATTTT.

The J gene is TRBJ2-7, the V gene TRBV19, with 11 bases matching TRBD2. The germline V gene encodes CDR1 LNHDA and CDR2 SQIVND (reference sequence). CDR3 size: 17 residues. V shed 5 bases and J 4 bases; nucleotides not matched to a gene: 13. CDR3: CASSSGQLAGVLYEQYF. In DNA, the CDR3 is TGTGCCAGTAGTTCCGGCCAACTAGCGGGAGTCCTTTACGAGCAGTACTTC.

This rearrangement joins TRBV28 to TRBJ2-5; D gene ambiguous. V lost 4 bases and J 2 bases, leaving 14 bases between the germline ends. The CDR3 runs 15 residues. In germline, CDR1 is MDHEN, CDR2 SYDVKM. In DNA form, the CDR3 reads TGTGCCAGCAGTTCCCTTTGGTACTATCAAGAGACCCAGTACTTC. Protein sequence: CASSSLWYYQETQYF. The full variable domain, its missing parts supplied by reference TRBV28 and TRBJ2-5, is DVKVTQSSRYLVKRTGEKVFLECVQDMDHENMFWYRQDPGLGLRLIYFSYDVKMKEKGDIPEGYSVSREKKERFSLILESASTNQTSMYLCASSSLWYYQETQYFGPGTRLLVL.

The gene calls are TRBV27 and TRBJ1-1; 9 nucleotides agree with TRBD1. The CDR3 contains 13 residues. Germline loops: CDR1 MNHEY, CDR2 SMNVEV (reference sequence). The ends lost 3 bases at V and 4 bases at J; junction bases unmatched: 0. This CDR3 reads CASSLTGGTEAFF. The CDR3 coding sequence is TGTGCCAGCAGTTTGACAGGGGGCACTGAAGCTTTCTTT.

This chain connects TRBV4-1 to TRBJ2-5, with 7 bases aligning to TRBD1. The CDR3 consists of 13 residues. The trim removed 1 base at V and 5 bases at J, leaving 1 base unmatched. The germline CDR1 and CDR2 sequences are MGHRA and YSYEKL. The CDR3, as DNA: TGCGCCAGCAGCCAAGCCAGGGGGGAGACCCAGTACTTC. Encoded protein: CASSQARGETQYF.

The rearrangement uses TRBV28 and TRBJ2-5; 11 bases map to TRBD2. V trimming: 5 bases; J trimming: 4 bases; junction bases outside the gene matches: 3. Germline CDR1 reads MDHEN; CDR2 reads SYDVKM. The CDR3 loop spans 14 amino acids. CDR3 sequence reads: CASSQLAGVETQYF. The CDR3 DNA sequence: TGTGCCAGCAGTCAACTAGCGGGAGTAGAGACCCAGTACTTC.

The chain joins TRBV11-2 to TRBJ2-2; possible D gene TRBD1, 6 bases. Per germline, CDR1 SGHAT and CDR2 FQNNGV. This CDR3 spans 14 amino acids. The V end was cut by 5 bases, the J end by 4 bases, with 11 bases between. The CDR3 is CASSPRQVTGELFF. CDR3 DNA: TGTGCCAGCAGCCCAAGACAGGTCACCGGGGAGCTGTTTTTT.

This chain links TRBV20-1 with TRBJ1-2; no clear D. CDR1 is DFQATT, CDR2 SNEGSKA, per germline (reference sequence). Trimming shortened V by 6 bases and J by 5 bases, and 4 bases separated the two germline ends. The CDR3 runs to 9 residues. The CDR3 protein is CSAPYGYTF. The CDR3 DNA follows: TGCAGTGCCCCTTATGGCTACACCTTC.

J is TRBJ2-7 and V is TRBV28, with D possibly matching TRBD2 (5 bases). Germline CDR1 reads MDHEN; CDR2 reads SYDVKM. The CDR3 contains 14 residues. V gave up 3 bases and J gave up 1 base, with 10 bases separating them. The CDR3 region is CASSFTGGSYEQYF. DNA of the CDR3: TGTGCCAGCAGTTTTACGGGCGGGTCCTACGAGCAGTACTTC.

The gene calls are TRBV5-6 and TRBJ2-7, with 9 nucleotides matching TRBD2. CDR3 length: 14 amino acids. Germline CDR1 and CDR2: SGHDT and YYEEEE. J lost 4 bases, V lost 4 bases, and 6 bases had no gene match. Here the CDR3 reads CASSLGLAEYEQYF. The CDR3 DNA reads TGTGCCAGCAGCCTGGGACTAGCTGAGTACGAGCAGTACTTC.